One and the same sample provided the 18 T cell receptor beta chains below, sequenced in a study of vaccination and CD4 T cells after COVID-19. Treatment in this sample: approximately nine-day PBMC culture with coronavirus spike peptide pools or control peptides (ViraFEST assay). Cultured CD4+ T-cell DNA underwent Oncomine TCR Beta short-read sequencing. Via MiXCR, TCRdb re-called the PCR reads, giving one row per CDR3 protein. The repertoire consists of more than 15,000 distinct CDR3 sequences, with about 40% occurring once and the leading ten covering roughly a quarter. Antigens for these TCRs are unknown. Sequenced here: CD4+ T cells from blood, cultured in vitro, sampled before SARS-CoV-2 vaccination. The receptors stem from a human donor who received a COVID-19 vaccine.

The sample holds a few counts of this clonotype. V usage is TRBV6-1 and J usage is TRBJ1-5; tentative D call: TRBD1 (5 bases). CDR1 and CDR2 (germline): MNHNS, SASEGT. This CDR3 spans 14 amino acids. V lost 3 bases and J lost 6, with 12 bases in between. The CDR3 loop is CASSDPGRAQPQHF. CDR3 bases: TGTGCCAGCAGTGACCCGGGCAGGGCTCAGCCCCAGCATTTT.

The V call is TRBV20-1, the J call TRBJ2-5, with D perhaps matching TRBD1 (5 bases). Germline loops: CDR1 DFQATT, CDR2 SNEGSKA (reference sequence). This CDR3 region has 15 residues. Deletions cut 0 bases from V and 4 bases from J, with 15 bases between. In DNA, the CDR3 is TGCAGTGCTAGAGATCCTCGAGCAGGGTTAGAGACCCAGTACTTC. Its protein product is CSARDPRAGLETQYF.

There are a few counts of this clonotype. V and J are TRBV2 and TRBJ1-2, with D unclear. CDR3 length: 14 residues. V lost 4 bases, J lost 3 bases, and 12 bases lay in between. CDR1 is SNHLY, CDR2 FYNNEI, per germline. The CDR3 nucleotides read TGTGCCAGCAGTGGGCAGTTATTTTACTATGGCTACACCTTC. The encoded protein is CASSGQLFYYGYTF. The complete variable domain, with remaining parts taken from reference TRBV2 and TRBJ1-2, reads EPEVTQTPSHQVTQMGQEVILRCVPISNHLYFYWYRQILGQKVEFLVSFYNNEISEKSEIFDDQFSVERPDGSNFTLKIRSTKLEDSAMYFCASSGQLFYYGYTFGSGTRLTVV.

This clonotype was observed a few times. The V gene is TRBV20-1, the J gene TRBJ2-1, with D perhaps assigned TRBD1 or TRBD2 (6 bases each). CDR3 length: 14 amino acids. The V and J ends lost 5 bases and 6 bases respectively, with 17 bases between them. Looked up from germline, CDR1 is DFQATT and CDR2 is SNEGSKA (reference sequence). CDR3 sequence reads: CSAGDKLGGNEQFF. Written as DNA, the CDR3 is TGCAGTGCTGGGGACAAACTCGGGGGCAATGAGCAGTTCTTC.

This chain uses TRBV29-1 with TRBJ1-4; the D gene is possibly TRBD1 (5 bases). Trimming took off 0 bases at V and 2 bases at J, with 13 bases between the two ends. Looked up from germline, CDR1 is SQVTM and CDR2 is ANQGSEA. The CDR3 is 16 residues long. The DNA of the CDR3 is TGCAGCGTTGAAGATCTATTCGGGGGGACTAATGAAAAACTGTTTTTT. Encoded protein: CSVEDLFGGTNEKLFF.

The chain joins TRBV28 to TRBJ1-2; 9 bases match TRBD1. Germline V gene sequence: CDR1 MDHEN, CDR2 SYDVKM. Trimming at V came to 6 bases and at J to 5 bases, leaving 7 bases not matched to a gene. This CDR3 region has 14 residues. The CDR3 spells CASRFTGTGYGYTF. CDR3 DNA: TGTGCCAGCAGGTTTACCGGGACAGGGTATGGCTACACCTTC.

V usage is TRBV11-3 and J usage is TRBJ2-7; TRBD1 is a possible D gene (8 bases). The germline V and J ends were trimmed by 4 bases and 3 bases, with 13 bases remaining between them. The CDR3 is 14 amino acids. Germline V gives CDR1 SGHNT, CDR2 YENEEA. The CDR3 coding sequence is TGTGCCAGCAGCTCACAGGGGGACTACTACGAGCAGTACTTC. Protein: CASSSQGDYYEQYF.

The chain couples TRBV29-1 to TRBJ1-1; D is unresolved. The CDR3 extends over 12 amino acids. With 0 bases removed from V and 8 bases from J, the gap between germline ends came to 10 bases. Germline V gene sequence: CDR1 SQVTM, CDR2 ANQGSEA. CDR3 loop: CSVEEGGGEAFF. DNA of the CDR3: TGCAGCGTTGAAGAGGGCGGTGGGGAAGCTTTCTTT.

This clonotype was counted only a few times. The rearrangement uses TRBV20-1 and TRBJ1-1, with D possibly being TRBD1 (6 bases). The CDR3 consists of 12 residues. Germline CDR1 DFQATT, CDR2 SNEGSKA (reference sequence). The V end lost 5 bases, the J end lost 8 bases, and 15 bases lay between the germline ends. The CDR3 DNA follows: TGCAGTGCTTCCGGGACAAGGAGGGAAGCTTTCTTT. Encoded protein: CSASGTRREAFF.

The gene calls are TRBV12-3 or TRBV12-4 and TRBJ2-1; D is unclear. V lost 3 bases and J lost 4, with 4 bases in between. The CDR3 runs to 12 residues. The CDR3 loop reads CASSFAYNEQFF. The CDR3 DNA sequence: TGTGCCAGCAGTTTCGCGTACAATGAGCAGTTCTTC.

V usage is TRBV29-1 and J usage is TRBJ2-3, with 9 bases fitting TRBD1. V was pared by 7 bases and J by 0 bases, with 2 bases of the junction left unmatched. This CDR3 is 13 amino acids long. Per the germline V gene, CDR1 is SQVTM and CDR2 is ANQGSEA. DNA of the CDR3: TGCAGCGCCGGGACAGGGAGCACAGATACGCAGTATTTT. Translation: CSAGTGSTDTQYF.

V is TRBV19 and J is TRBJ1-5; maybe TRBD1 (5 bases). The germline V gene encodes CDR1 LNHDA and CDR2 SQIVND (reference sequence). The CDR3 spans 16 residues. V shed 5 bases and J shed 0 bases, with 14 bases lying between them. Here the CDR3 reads CASSSGRYYSNQPQHF. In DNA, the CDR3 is TGTGCCAGTAGTTCAGGGAGGTATTATAGCAATCAGCCCCAGCATTTT.

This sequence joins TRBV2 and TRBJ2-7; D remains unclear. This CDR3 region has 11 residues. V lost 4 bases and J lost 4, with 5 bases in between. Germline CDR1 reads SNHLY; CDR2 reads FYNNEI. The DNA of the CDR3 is TGTGCCAGCAGTGCGTCGTACGAGCAGTACTTC. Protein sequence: CASSASYEQYF.

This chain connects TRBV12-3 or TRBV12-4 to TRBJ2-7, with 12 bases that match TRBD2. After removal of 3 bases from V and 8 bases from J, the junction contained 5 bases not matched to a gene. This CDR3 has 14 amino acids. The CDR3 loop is CASSLSSGGAQQYF. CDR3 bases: TGTGCCAGCAGTTTGTCTAGCGGGGGGGCGCAGCAGTACTTC.

CDR3 amino acids: CAISDRGPDGYTF. The CDR3 DNA follows: TGTGCCATCAGTGATAGGGGGCCCGATGGCTACACCTTC. This chain links TRBV10-3 with TRBJ1-2; 7 bases agree with TRBD1. From germline, CDR1 is ENHRY and CDR2 SYGVKD. J gave up 6 bases and V 3 bases, and 4 bases lay outside the gene matches. The CDR3 sequence is 13 residues long.

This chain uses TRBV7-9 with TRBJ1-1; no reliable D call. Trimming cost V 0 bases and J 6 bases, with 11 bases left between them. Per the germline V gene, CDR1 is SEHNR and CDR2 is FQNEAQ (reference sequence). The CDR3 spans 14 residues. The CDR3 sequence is CASSLASGEAEAFF. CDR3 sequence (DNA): TGTGCCAGCAGCTTAGCCTCGGGAGAGGCTGAAGCTTTCTTT.

The CDR3 region has the DNA TGTGCCAGCAGTTACTCATGGGGGACGGACACCGGGGAGCTGTTTTTT. Protein sequence: CASSYSWGTDTGELFF. V gene TRBV6-5 combines with J gene TRBJ2-2; D may be TRBD1 or TRBD2 (5 bases each). The germline gives CDR1 MNHEY, CDR2 SVGAGI. V was cut by 0 bases and J by 3 bases, with 11 bases left in between. The CDR3 has 16 residues.

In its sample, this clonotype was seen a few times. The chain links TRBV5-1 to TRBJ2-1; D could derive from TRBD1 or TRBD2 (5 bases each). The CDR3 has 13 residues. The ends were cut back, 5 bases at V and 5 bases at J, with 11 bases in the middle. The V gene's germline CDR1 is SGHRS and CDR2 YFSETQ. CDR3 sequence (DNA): TGCGCCAGCAGAGTCCGGGGCGACAATGAGCAGTTCTTC. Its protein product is CASRVRGDNEQFF.